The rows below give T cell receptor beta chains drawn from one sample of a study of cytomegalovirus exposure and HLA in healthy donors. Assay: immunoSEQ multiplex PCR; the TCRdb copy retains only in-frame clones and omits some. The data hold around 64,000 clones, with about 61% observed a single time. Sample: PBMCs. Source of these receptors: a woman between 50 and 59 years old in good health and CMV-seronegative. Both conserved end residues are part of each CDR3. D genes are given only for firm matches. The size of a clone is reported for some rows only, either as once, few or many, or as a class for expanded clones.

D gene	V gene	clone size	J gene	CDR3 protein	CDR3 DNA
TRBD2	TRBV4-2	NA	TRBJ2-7	CASSQEPGTRGLWQYF	TGTGCCAGCAGCCAAGAGCCTGGGACTAGGGGATTATGGCAGTACTTC
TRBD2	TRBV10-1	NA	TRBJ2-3	CASSELAGADTQYF	TGCGCCAGCAGTGAGTTGGCGGGGGCAGATACGCAGTATTTT
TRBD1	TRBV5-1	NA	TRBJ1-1	CASSLQGGYNTEAFF	TGCGCCAGCAGCTTACAGGGGGGCTACAACACTGAAGCTTTCTTT
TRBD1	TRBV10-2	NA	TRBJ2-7	CASSESGTGPYEQYF	TGCGCCAGCAGTGAGAGTGGGACAGGACCCTACGAGCAGTACTTC
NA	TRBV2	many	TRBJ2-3	CASSEWPDTQYF	TGTGCCAGCAGTGAGTGGCCAGATACGCAGTATTTT
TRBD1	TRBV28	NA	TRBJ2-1	CASSPWDRGDEQFF	TGTGCCAGCAGCCCCTGGGACAGGGGAGATGAGCAGTTCTTC
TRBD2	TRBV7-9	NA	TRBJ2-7	CASSQTGTSGYYGEQYF	TGTGCCAGCAGTCAAACCGGGACTAGCGGCTATTATGGGGAGCAGTACTTC
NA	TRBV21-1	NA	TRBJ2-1	CASSKGATSGILYNEQFF	TGTGCCAGCAGCAAAGGGGCGACTAGCGGGATCCTTTACAATGAGCAGTTCTTC
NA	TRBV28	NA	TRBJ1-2	CASSLRGYGYTF	TGTGCCAGCAGTTTGCGGGGCTATGGCTACACCTTC
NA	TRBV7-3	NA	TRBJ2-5	CASSLGSQETQYF	TGTGCCAGCAGCTTAGGCAGCCAAGAGACCCAGTACTTC
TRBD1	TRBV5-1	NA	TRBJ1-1	CASSLVGGKDTEAFF	TGCGCCAGCAGCTTAGTAGGGGGCAAGGACACTGAAGCTTTCTTT
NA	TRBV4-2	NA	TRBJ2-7	CASSRLGASYEQYF	TGTGCCAGCAGCCGCCTGGGAGCGAGCTACGAGCAGTACTTC
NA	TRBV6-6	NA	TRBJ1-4	CASSYSAGTNEKLFF	TGTGCCAGCAGTTACTCTGCGGGAACTAATGAAAAACTGTTTTTT
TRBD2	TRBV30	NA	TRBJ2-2	CAWSKLAGGFRGELFF	TGTGCCTGGAGCAAACTAGCGGGAGGCTTCCGCGGGGAGCTGTTTTTT
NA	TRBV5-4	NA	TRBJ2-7	CASSLAVGGPSYEQYF	TGTGCCAGCAGCTTGGCCGTGGGGGGGCCCTCCTACGAGCAGTACTTC
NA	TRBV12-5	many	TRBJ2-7	CASGSPPNEQYF	TGTGCTAGTGGATCCCCCCCCAACGAGCAGTACTTC
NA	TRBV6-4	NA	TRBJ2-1	CASSDRGAVSIDEQFF	TGTGCCAGCAGTGATCGGGGAGCTGTTTCGATCGATGAGCAGTTCTTC
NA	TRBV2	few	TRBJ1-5	CASSGSASSNQPQHF	TGTGCCAGCAGTGGTTCAGCGAGTAGCAATCAGCCCCAGCATTTT
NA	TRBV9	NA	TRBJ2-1	CASSVGAGSYNEQFF	TGTGCCAGCAGCGTAGGAGCGGGTTCCTACAATGAGCAGTTCTTC
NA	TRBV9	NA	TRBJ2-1	CASSLIDSSSSYNEQFF	TGTGCCAGCAGCTTGATTGACTCCTCAAGCTCCTACAATGAGCAGTTCTTC
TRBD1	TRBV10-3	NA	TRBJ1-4	CAISKGATGEKLFF	TGTGCCATCAGCAAGGGGGCAACGGGTGAAAAACTGTTTTTT
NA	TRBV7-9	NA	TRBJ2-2	CASSFGSREDTGELFF	TGTGCCAGCAGCTTCGGAAGCCGAGAGGACACCGGGGAGCTGTTTTTT
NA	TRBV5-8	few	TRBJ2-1	CASSPRGGRNEQFF	TGTGCCAGCAGCCCCCGGGGTGGACGCAATGAGCAGTTCTTC
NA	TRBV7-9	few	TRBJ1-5	CASSLEAGGNQPQHF	TGTGCCAGCAGCTTAGAGGCGGGCGGCAATCAGCCCCAGCATTTT
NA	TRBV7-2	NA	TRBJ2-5	CASSPLRETQYF	TGTGCCAGCAGCCCCCTGAGGGAGACCCAGTACTTC
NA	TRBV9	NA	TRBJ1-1	CASSAVHGGEAFF	TGTGCCAGCAGCGCGGTACACGGGGGTGAAGCTTTCTTT
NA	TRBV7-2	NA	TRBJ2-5	CASSLEGSRQETQYF	TGTGCCAGCAGCTTAGAAGGGAGTAGGCAAGAGACCCAGTACTTC
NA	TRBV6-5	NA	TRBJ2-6	CASRTTGSGANVLTF	TGTGCCAGCAGAACTACAGGCTCTGGGGCCAACGTCCTGACTTTC
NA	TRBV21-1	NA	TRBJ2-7	CASSKARGPHEQYF	TGTGCCAGCAGCAAAGCTAGGGGGCCCCACGAGCAGTACTTC
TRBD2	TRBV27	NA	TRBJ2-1	CASSGLADNEQFF	TGTGCCAGCAGTGGACTAGCGGACAATGAGCAGTTCTTC
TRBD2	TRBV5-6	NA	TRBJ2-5	CASSQLAGEETQYF	TGTGCCAGCAGCCAACTAGCGGGAGAAGAGACCCAGTACTTC
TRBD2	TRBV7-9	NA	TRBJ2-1	CASSRGLAGAGHEQFF	TGTGCCAGCAGCCGCGGACTAGCGGGAGCCGGGCATGAGCAGTTCTTC
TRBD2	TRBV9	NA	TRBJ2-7	CASSVGLAGANYEQYF	TGTGCCAGCAGCGTAGGGCTAGCGGGAGCCAACTACGAGCAGTACTTC
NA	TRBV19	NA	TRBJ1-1	CASSMQRLMEAFF	TGTGCCAGTAGTATGCAACGGTTGATGGAAGCTTTCTTT
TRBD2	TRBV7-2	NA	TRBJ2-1	CASSLDHGLVKEQFF	TGTGCCAGCAGCTTAGATCATGGACTAGTCAAGGAGCAGTTCTTC
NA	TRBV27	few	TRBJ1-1	CVSSLDRTPFMNTEAFF	TGTGTCAGCAGTTTAGACAGGACACCCTTCATGAACACTGAAGCTTTCTTT
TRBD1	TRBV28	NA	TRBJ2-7	CASRVGDRGSEQYF	TGTGCCAGCAGGGTTGGGGACAGGGGCTCCGAGCAGTACTTC
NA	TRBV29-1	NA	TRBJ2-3	CSVVQGGGPTDTQYF	TGCAGCGTTGTCCAGGGAGGGGGACCCACAGATACGCAGTATTTT
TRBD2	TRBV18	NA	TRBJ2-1	CASSTTSGMNEQFF	TGTGCCAGCTCAACTACTAGCGGGATGAATGAGCAGTTCTTC
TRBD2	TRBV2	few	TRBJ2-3	CASLGLGSTDTQYF	TGTGCCAGCCTGGGACTAGGGAGCACAGATACGCAGTATTTT
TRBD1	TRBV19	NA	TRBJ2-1	CASSSRGLGGHNEQFF	TGTGCCAGTAGTTCCAGGGGGCTAGGTGGTCACAATGAGCAGTTCTTC
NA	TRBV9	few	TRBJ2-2	CASSITTNTGELFF	TGTGCCAGCAGCATTACAACGAACACCGGGGAGCTGTTTTTT
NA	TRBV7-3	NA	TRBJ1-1	CASSLIGGDTEAFF	TGTGCCAGCAGCTTAATAGGCGGAGACACTGAAGCTTTCTTT
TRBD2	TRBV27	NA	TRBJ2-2	CASSLKPPTSGTGELFF	TGTGCCAGCAGTTTAAAGCCCCCGACTAGCGGGACCGGGGAGCTGTTTTTT
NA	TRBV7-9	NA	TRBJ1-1	CASSLIEGTEAFF	TGTGCCAGCAGCTTAATAGAGGGAACTGAAGCTTTCTTT
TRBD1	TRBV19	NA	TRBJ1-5	CATSGTGNQPQHF	TGTGCCACCTCCGGGACAGGCAATCAGCCCCAGCATTTT
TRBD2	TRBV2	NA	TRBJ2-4	CASRLAGKNIQYF	TGTGCCAGCAGGCTAGCGGGCAAAAACATTCAGTACTTC
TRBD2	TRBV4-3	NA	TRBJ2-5	CASSQDLGREGQYF	TGCGCCAGCAGCCAAGATCTTGGGAGGGAGGGCCAGTACTTC
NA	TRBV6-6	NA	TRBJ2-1	CASSYSGPTYNEQFF	TGTGCCAGCAGTTACAGCGGACCTACCTACAATGAGCAGTTCTTC
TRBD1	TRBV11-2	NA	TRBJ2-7	CASSPYTGGRNEQYF	TGTGCCAGCAGCCCATACACAGGGGGCAGGAACGAGCAGTACTTC
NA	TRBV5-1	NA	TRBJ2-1	CASRQPGQYNEQFF	TGCGCCAGCCGACAACCCGGCCAGTACAATGAGCAGTTCTTC